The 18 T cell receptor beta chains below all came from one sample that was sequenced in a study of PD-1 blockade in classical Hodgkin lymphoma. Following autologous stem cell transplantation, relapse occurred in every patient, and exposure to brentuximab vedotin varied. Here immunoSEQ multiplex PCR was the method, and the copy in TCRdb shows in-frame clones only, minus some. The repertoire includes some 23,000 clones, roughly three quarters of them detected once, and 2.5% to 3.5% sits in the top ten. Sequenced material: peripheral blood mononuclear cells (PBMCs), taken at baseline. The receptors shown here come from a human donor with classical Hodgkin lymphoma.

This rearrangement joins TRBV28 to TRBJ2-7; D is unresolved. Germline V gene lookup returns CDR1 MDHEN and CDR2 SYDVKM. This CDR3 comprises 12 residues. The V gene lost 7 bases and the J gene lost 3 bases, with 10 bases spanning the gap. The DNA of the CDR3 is TGTGCCAGCACCCGACCGAACTACGAGCAGTACTTC. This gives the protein CASTRPNYEQYF. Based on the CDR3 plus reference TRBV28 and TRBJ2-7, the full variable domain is DVKVTQSSRYLVKRTGEKVFLECVQDMDHENMFWYRQDPGLGLRLIYFSYDVKMKEKGDIPEGYSVSREKKERFSLILESASTNQTSMYLCASTRPNYEQYFGPGTRLTVT.

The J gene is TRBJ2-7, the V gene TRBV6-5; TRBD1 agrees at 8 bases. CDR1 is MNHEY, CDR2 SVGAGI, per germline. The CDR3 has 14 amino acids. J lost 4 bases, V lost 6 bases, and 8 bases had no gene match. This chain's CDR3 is CASSKDRDIYEQYF. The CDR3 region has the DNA TGTGCCAGCAGCAAGGACAGGGATATATACGAGCAGTACTTC.

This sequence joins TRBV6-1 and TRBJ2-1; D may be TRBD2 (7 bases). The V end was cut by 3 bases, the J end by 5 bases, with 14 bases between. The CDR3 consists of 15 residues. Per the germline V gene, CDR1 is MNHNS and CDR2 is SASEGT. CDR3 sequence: CASSDWGGAHNEQFF. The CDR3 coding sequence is TGTGCCAGCAGTGATTGGGGGGGCGCCCACAATGAGCAGTTCTTC.

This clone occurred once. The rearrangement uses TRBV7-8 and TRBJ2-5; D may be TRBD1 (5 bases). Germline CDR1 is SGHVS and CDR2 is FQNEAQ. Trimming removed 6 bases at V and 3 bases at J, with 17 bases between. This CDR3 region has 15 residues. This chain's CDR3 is CASRAPGHPKETQYF. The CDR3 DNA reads TGTGCCAGCAGGGCCCCCGGACACCCCAAAGAGACCCAGTACTTC.

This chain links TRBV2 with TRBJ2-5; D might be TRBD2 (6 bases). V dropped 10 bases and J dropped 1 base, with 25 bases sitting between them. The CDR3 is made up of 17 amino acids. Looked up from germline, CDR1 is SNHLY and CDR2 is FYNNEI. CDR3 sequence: CAKERNGLSDAQETQYF. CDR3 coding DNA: TGTGCCAAAGAAAGAAATGGACTATCAGACGCCCAAGAGACCCAGTACTTC.

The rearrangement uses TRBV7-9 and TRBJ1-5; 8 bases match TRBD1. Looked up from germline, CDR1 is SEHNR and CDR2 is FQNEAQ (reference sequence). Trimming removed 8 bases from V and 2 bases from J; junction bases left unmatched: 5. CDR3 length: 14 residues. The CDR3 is CASSGQGGNQPQHF. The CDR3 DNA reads TGTGCCAGCTCCGGACAGGGCGGCAATCAGCCCCAGCATTTT.

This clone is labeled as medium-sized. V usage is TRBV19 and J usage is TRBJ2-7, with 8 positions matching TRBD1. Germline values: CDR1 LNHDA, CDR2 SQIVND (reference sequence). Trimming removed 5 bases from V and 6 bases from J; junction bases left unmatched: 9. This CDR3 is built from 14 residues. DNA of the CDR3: TGTGCCAGTAGTCCCCGACAGGGGCTTAGCGAGCAGTACTTC. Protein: CASSPRQGLSEQYF.

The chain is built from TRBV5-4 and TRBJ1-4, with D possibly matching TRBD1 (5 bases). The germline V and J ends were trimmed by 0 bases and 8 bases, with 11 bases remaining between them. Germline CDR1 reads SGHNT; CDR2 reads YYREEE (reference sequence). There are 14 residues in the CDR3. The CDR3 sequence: CASSLAGGGEKLFF. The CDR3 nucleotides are TGTGCCAGCAGCTTGGCCGGGGGTGGGGAAAAACTGTTTTTT. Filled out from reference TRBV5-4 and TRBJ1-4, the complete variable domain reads ETGVTQSPTHLIKTRGQQVTLRCSSQSGHNTVSWYQQALGQGPQFIFQYYREEENGRGNFPPRFSGLQFPNYSSELNVNALELDDSALYLCASSLAGGGEKLFFGSGTQLSVL.

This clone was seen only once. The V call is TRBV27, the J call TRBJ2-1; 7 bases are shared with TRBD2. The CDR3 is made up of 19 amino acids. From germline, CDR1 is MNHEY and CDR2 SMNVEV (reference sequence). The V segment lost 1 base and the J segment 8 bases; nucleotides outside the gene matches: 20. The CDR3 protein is CASSLLAHPETSFMDEQFF. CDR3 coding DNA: TGTGCCAGCAGTTTATTGGCCCACCCGGAGACTAGCTTTATGGATGAGCAGTTCTTC.

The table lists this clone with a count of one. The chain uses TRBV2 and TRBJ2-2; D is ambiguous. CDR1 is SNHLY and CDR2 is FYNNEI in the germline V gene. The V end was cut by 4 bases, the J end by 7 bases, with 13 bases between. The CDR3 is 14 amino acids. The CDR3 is CASSVETQNGELFF. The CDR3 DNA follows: TGTGCCAGCAGTGTTGAGACTCAAAACGGGGAGCTGTTTTTT.

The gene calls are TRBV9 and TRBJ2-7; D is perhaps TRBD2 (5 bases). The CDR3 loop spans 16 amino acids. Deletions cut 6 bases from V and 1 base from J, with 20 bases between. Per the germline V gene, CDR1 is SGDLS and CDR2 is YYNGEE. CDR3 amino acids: CASNSVLRPRSYEQYF. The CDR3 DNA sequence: TGTGCCAGCAATAGCGTATTGAGGCCTAGGTCCTACGAGCAGTACTTC. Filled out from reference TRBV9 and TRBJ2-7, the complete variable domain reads DSGVTQTPKHLITATGQRVTLRCSPRSGDLSVYWYQQSLDQGLQFLIQYYNGEERAKGNILERFSAQQFPDLHSELNLSSLELGDSALYFCASNSVLRPRSYEQYFGPGTRLTVT.

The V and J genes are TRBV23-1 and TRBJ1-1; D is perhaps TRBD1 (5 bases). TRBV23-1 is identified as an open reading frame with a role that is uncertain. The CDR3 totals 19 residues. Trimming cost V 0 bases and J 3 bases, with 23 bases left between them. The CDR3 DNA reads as TGCGCCAGCAGTCAATCTCGAGGGGAGGGGAAGGGGCGTGACACTGAAGCTTTCTTT. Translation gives CASSQSRGEGKGRDTEAFF.

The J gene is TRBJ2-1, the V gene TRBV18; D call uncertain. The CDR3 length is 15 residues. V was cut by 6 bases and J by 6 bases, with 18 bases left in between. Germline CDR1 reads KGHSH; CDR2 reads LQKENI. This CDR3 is CASSPPFPARNEQFF. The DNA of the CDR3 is TGTGCCAGCTCTCCGCCCTTCCCGGCGCGCAATGAGCAGTTCTTC.

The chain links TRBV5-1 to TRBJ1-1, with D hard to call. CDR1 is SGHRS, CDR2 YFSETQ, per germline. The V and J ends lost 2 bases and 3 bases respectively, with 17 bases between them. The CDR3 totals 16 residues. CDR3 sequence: CASSLGRAVRYTEAFF. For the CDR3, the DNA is TGCGCCAGCAGCTTAGGGCGGGCGGTTAGGTACACTGAAGCTTTCTTT.

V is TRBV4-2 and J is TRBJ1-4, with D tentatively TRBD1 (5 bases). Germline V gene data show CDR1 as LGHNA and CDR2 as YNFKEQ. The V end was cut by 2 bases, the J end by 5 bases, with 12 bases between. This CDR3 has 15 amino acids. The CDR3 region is CASSQSDSNNEKLFF. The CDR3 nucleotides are TGTGCCAGCAGCCAAAGTGACAGCAACAATGAAAAACTGTTTTTT.

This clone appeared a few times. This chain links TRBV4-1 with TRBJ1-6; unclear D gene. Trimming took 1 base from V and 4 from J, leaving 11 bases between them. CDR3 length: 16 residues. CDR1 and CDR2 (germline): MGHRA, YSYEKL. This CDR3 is CASSQGPGTYNSPLHF. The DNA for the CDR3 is TGCGCCAGCAGCCAAGGACCGGGAACGTATAATTCACCCCTCCACTTT.

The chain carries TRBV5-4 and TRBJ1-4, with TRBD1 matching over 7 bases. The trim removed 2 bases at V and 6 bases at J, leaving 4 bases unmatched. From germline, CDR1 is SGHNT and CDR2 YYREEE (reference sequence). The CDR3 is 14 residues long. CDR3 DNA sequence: TGTGCCAGCAGCTTTATCGGACAGGATGAAAAACTGTTTTTT. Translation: CASSFIGQDEKLFF.

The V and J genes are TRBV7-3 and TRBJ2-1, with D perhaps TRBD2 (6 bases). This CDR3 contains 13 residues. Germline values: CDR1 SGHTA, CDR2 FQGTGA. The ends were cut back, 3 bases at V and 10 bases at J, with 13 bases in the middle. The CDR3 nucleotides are TGTGCCAGCAGCTTGGGGGGTTCAATCGAGCAGTTCTTC. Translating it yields CASSLGGSIEQFF.